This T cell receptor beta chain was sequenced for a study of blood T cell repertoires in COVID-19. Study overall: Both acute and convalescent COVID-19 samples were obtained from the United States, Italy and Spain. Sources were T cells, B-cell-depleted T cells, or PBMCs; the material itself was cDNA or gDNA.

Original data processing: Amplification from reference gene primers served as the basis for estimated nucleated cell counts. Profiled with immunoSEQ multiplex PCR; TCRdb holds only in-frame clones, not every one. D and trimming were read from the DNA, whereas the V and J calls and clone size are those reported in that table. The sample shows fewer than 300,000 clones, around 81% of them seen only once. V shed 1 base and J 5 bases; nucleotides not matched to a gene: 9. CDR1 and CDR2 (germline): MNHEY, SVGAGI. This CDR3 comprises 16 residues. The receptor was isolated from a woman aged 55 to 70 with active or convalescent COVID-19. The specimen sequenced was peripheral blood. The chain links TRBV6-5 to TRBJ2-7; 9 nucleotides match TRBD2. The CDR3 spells CASSYWAGGPNHEQYF. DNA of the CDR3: TGTGCCAGCAGTTACTGGGCGGGGGGGCCGAACCACGAGCAGTACTTC.